One and the same sample provided the 18 T cell receptor beta chains below, sequenced in a study of technical replicates of blood from a handful of donors. Some clones are missing from TCRdb's copy, which holds only in-frame ones; the method was immunoSEQ multiplex PCR. This table has approximately 15,000 clones, approximately 80% appearing once. Material for sequencing was PBMCs. The origin of the receptors is a human donor in good health.

The chain recombines TRBV6-6 with TRBJ1-1; 7 bases map to TRBD1. V shed 6 bases and J 4 bases; nucleotides not matched to a gene: 14. Germline V gene lookup returns CDR1 MNHNY and CDR2 SVGAGI (reference sequence). The CDR3 totals 16 residues. The CDR3 coding sequence is TGTGCCAGCAGAGGGGGCACAGGGAAGGGAAGCACTGAAGCTTTCTTT. Translated, it gives CASRGGTGKGSTEAFF.

The chain joins TRBV5-6 to TRBJ2-2; 10 nucleotides match TRBD1. The CDR3 covers 15 residues. Germline values: CDR1 SGHDT, CDR2 YYEEEE. With V trimmed by 2 bases and J by 4 bases, 2 bases remained unmatched. Here the CDR3 DNA reads TGTGCCAGCAGCTTCGGACAGGGGGTCACCGGGGAGCTGTTTTTT. Protein product: CASSFGQGVTGELFF.

The chain uses TRBV5-1 and TRBJ2-5; D not resolved. The CDR3 has 17 residues. The germline V gene encodes CDR1 SGHRS and CDR2 YFSETQ. The V end was cut by 2 bases, the J end by 5 bases, with 22 bases between. DNA of the CDR3: TGCGCCAGCAGCTTATATGCTGGGCCCTCCGACGCGGAGACCCAGTACTTC. The encoded protein is CASSLYAGPSDAETQYF. Variable domain in full (rest from reference TRBV5-1 and TRBJ2-5): KAGVTQTPRYLIKTRGQQVTLSCSPISGHRSVSWYQQTPGQGLQFLFEYFSETQRNKGNFPGRFSGRQFSNSRSEMNVSTLELGDSALYLCASSLYAGPSDAETQYFGPGTRLLVL.

This chain links TRBV10-3 with TRBJ1-1; maybe TRBD1 (5 bases). Germline CDR1 is ENHRY and CDR2 is SYGVKD. CDR3 length equals 14 residues. Trimming cost V 3 bases and J 1 base, with 9 bases left between them. This CDR3 reads CAISDKGKNTEAFF. The CDR3 region has the DNA TGTGCCATCAGTGATAAGGGGAAGAACACTGAAGCTTTCTTT.

This clone was detected a few times. V is TRBV30 and J is TRBJ2-4, with 7 bases that match TRBD1. The CDR3 consists of 16 residues. The V and J ends lost 0 bases and 1 base, in that order; junction bases with no gene match: 6. In germline, CDR1 is GTSNPN, CDR2 SVGIG (reference sequence). CDR3 loop: CAWSVGGPYAKNIQYF. DNA of the CDR3: TGTGCCTGGAGTGTAGGGGGCCCCTATGCCAAAAACATTCAGTACTTC.

This clone showed up just once. The V and J genes are TRBV6-1 and TRBJ2-3; D is possibly TRBD1 (5 bases). This CDR3 is 14 amino acids long. Between the trimmed V and J ends, which lost 3 bases and 6 bases, there was a span of 13 bases. Looked up from germline, CDR1 is MNHNS and CDR2 is SASEGT. The CDR3, as DNA: TGTGCCAGCAGTGACAGGGTTGCTGTGGATACGCAGTATTTT. Translated, it gives CASSDRVAVDTQYF.

This CDR3 is CASSPDSASTYEQYF. Written as DNA, the CDR3 is TGTGCCAGCTCACCAGACAGCGCGAGCACCTACGAGCAGTACTTC. The genes are TRBV18 and TRBJ2-7; TRBD1 is a possible D gene (5 bases). This CDR3 contains 15 residues. Germline V lookup: CDR1 KGHSH, CDR2 LQKENI. Trimming stripped 2 bases from V and 2 bases from J, with 13 bases between.

J is TRBJ2-7 and V is TRBV29-1; 7 bases align to TRBD1. CDR1 is SQVTM, CDR2 ANQGSEA, per germline. The J segment lost 7 bases and the V segment lost 8 bases, leaving 11 bases of the junction unmatched. The CDR3 runs 12 residues. The CDR3: CSYGQDDGEQYF. CDR3 DNA sequence: TGCAGCTATGGACAGGATGATGGGGAGCAGTACTTC.

The chain carries TRBV18 and TRBJ2-5; 7 nucleotides line up with TRBD2. V dropped 1 base and J dropped 2; count of bases not matched to a gene: 10. The CDR3 has 17 residues. From germline, CDR1 is KGHSH and CDR2 LQKENI. The CDR3 region is CASSPLPSGEGQETQYF. In DNA, the CDR3 is TGTGCCAGCTCACCACTGCCTAGCGGAGAGGGACAAGAGACCCAGTACTTC.

The chain joins TRBV27 to TRBJ2-3, with 7 bases fitting TRBD2. J was trimmed by 0 bases and V by 4 bases; bases with no gene match: 10. The germline V gene encodes CDR1 MNHEY and CDR2 SMNVEV (reference sequence). The CDR3 totals 17 residues. CDR3 bases: TGTGCCAGCAGTTCGCAGGCGACTAGCAGGAGCACAGATACGCAGTATTTT. This encodes CASSSQATSRSTDTQYF.

The rearrangement uses TRBV2 and TRBJ2-3, with TRBD2 matching 7 bases. Germline loops: CDR1 SNHLY, CDR2 FYNNEI. The V gene end was trimmed by 4 bases and the J gene end by 6 bases; junction bases not matched to a gene: 13. CDR3 length equals 16 residues. The CDR3 here is CASSGGWDYPADTQYF. CDR3 nucleotides: TGTGCCAGCAGTGGGGGTTGGGACTACCCCGCGGATACGCAGTATTTT.

This clone appeared once. The rearrangement uses TRBV27 and TRBJ1-5; TRBD1 agrees at 7 bases. Germline V CDR1 and CDR2: MNHEY, SMNVEV (reference sequence). J was trimmed by 2 bases and V by 4 bases; bases with no gene match: 5. The CDR3 is 15 amino acids. The CDR3 sequence is CASSSRTGRNQPQHF. Written as DNA, the CDR3 is TGTGCCAGCAGTTCCCGGACAGGCCGCAATCAGCCCCAGCATTTT.

A few counts support this clone. V usage is TRBV2 and J usage is TRBJ1-3; possible D gene TRBD1, 6 bases. The CDR3 contains 15 residues. V lost 4 bases and J 1 base, leaving 11 bases between the germline ends. The germline V gene encodes CDR1 SNHLY and CDR2 FYNNEI. The CDR3 sequence is CASSGTGKSGNTIYF. CDR3 in DNA: TGTGCCAGCAGTGGTACAGGGAAGTCTGGAAACACCATATATTTT.

The rearrangement links TRBV18 to TRBJ2-7, with TRBD2 identical over 10 bases. The CDR3 has 14 residues. Germline V gives CDR1 KGHSH, CDR2 LQKENI. V dropped 3 bases and J dropped 2; count of bases not matched to a gene: 1. In nucleotides, the CDR3 is TGTGCCAGCTCACCGGGACTAGCGCCCTACGAGCAGTACTTC. Translation gives CASSPGLAPYEQYF. The entire variable domain, with the rest obtained from reference TRBV18 and TRBJ2-7, is as follows: NAGVMQNPRHLVRRRGQEARLRCSPMKGHSHVYWYRQLPEEGLKFMVYLQKENIIDESGMPKERFSAEFPKEGPSILRIQQVVRGDSAAYFCASSPGLAPYEQYFGPGTRLTVT.

This clone came up a few times. For the CDR3, the DNA is TGCGCCAGCCACTCTGGAAACACCATATATTTT. Its translation: CASHSGNTIYF. The rearrangement uses TRBV5-1 and TRBJ1-3; D remains ambiguous. V gave up 7 bases and J gave up 0 bases, with 2 bases separating them. The CDR3 runs 11 residues. Germline V gene sequence: CDR1 SGHRS, CDR2 YFSETQ.

The gene calls are TRBV5-1 and TRBJ2-2, with D possibly matching TRBD2 (6 bases). The CDR3 sequence is 16 residues long. V lost 0 bases to trimming and J lost 0 bases, with 9 bases between them. Germline V gene lookup returns CDR1 SGHRS and CDR2 YFSETQ. The CDR3 region is CASSLGSSANTGELFF. DNA for the CDR3: TGCGCCAGCAGCTTGGGGTCTAGCGCGAACACCGGGGAGCTGTTTTTT.

This chain links TRBV9 with TRBJ2-7; 7 positions agree with TRBD2. There are 14 residues in the CDR3. The V and J ends lost 1 base and 3 bases, in that order; junction bases with no gene match: 4. Per germline, CDR1 SGDLS and CDR2 YYNGEE. CDR3 amino acids: CASSVSVAGYEQYF. The DNA for the CDR3 is TGTGCCAGCAGCGTATCGGTAGCGGGCTACGAGCAGTACTTC. Drawing the rest from reference TRBV9 and TRBJ2-7, the complete variable domain is DSGVTQTPKHLITATGQRVTLRCSPRSGDLSVYWYQQSLDQGLQFLIQYYNGEERAKGNILERFSAQQFPDLHSELNLSSLELGDSALYFCASSVSVAGYEQYFGPGTRLTVT.

CDR3 sequence (DNA): TGCGCCAGCAGCCCTGACAGGGGGGATCAGCCCCAGCATTTT. It codes for CASSPDRGDQPQHF. The chain couples TRBV5-1 to TRBJ1-5, with 9 bases identical to TRBD1. The CDR3 length is 14 residues. With V trimmed by 4 bases and J by 5 bases, 4 bases remained unmatched. Germline loops: CDR1 SGHRS, CDR2 YFSETQ.